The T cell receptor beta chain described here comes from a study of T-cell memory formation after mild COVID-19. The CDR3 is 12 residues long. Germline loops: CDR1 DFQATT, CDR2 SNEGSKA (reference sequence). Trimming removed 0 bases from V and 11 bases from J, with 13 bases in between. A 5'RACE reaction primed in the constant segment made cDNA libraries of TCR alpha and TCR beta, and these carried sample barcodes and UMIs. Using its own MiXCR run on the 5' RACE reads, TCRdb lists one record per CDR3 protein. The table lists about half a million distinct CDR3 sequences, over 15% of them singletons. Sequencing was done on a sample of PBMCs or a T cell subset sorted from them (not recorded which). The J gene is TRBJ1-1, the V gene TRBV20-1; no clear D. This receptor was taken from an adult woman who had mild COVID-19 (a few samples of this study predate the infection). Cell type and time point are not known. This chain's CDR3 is CSARDLRDGAFF. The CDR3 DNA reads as TGCAGTGCTAGAGATCTTCGGGATGGCGCTTTCTTT.